This entry features one TCR beta chain sequence. The same CDR3 also results from other DNA sequences found in this sample. The data stem from a study of blood T cell repertoires in COVID-19. For the study at large: PBMCs, B-cell-depleted T cells, or T cells provided the cDNA or gDNA that made up the material.

Sequencing used immunoSEQ multiplex PCR; TCRdb keeps in-frame clones, though not all of them. In the table there are a few hundred thousand clones, roughly 90% of which are singletons. Per the germline V gene, CDR1 is LGHDT and CDR2 is YNNKEL (reference sequence). V was trimmed by 3 bases and J by 5 bases, leaving 7 bases between them. The CDR3 has 12 residues. This receptor was taken from a woman aged 25 to 39 with COVID-19, enrolled during active disease. The sequencing input was peripheral blood. This chain links TRBV3-1 (or the pseudogene TRBV3-2) with TRBJ1-1; D unresolved. This CDR3 reads CASSQGGTEAFF. The CDR3 region has the DNA TGTGCCAGCAGCCAGGGAGGGACTGAAGCTTTCTTT.